This T cell receptor beta chain emerged from a study of blood T cells in healthy people across ages. Primed by a sample-barcoded 5' primer and a J-beta primer mix, a second PCR proceeded for about 7 to 11 cycles. MiXCR, applied by TCRdb to the 5' RACE reads, yields one record per CDR3 protein. The repertoire has 1 million or so distinct CDR3 sequences, roughly a quarter of them found once; the top ten carry about 0.8%. V was cut by 1 base and J by 0 bases, with 19 bases left in between. The CDR3 has 18 amino acids. The germline V gene encodes CDR1 SEHNR and CDR2 FQNEAQ (reference sequence). Total RNA extraction produced at least 5.5 micrograms (per sample) for the study. The same specimen was also included in a second study, on T cells of mothers and their children. This second study notes: The study sampled a few healthy Caucasian mothers and their six children. Both sample barcodes and 2-4 random nucleotides came from the M1S primer of the second PCR.

V and J are TRBV7-9 and TRBJ2-7; D gene ambiguous. The clonotype was recovered from a girl aged 2 to 9 in good health. Input material: blood. CDR3 residues: CASSLGPGNLTSSYEQYF. CDR3 DNA sequence: TGTGCCAGCAGCTTAGGCCCCGGAAACCTCACCAGCTCCTACGAGCAGTACTTC.